Detailed here is one T cell receptor (beta chain). Its antigen is not identified. This record comes from a study of T cells in Graves' hyperthyroidism and ophthalmopathy. This CDR3 is 15 amino acids long. Trimming cost V 0 bases and J 2 bases; bases outside gene matches: 5. Per germline, CDR1 DFQATT and CDR2 SNEGSKA (reference sequence). The diagnostic basis comprised clinical symptoms, serum thyroxine and TRAb, thyroid ultrasound and orbital computed tomography. Study-wide results and limits: Expanded thyroid clonotypes (above 0.001) were mostly also found in blood. Ophthalmopathy was model-predicted a median about 6 months pre-onset.

The TCR beta CDR3 regions underwent amplification using RNA transcripts as the source. Carried out on the TCR CDR3, a first-round RT-PCR used the HTBI primer set. Each CDR3 protein is one row after TCRdb ran MiXCR on the multiplex PCR reads. This table has more than 350,000 distinct CDR3 sequences, roughly 15% appearing once. This rearrangement joins TRBV20-1 to TRBJ2-7; 9 bases agree with TRBD1. This TCR derives from a woman under 40 with Graves' ophthalmopathy. The sample was blood. DNA of the CDR3: TGCAGTGCTAGAGAAGGGACAGGGAGAACCTACGAGCAGTACTTC. The encoded protein is CSAREGTGRTYEQYF.